A single sample is the source of the 11 T cell receptor beta chains below, sequenced in a study of Ad26.COV2.S vaccination and SARS-CoV-2 variants. Clones were read by immunoSEQ multiplex PCR, and TCRdb kept only the in-frame ones, dropping some. The table includes roughly 400,000 clones, 75% to 90% detected once. The treatment: roughly 19 received Ad26.COV2.S at low or high dose, single or two shots; 5 received placebo; per-sample allocation not given. The investigators took samples on day 63 after the first vaccine or placebo injection. The material sequenced was peripheral blood, taken in a trial of Ad26.COV2.S vaccine versus placebo. The receptors originated from a person aged 18-65 years who received the Ad26.COV2.S COVID-19 vaccine or a placebo.

V gene TRBV7-9 combines with J gene TRBJ2-1; TRBD1 matches at 10 bases. The ends lost 5 bases at V and 5 bases at J; junction bases unmatched: 3. There are 14 residues in the CDR3. Germline V CDR1 and CDR2: SEHNR, FQNEAQ (reference sequence). For the CDR3, the DNA is TGTGCCAGCAGCGCCGGGACAGGGGACAATGAGCAGTTCTTC. Translating it yields CASSAGTGDNEQFF.

The chain is built from TRBV18 and TRBJ2-3; 10 bases are a match to TRBD2. The CDR3 totals 15 residues. J lost 5 bases, V lost 3 bases, and 5 bases had no gene match. CDR1 and CDR2 from the germline V gene are KGHSH and LQKENI. The CDR3 DNA is TGTGCCAGCTCACCTCCCGGGACTAGCGTAGATACGCAGTATTTT. Protein: CASSPPGTSVDTQYF.

The chain recombines TRBV5-6 with TRBJ2-5; 12 positions match TRBD2. From germline, CDR1 is SGHDT and CDR2 YYEEEE. The V gene end was trimmed by 4 bases and the J gene end by 6 bases; junction bases not matched to a gene: 10. The length of the CDR3 is 16 residues. Written as DNA, the CDR3 is TGTGCCAGCAGCCCAAGACTAGCGGGAGCCGGAAAGACCCAGTACTTC. Translation gives CASSPRLAGAGKTQYF.

The chain recombines TRBV7-9 with TRBJ2-5, with 7 nucleotides matching TRBD1. The CDR3 runs to 15 residues. Germline-derived CDR1 and CDR2 are SEHNR and FQNEAQ (reference sequence). V lost 3 bases and J lost 2; bases outside the gene matches: 6. DNA for the CDR3: TGTGCCAGCAGCTTCGAGGGACAGCAACAAGAGACCCAGTACTTC. It is translated as CASSFEGQQQETQYF.

This chain connects TRBV9 to TRBJ1-4; D possibly corresponds to TRBD1 (5 bases). Germline V lookup: CDR1 SGDLS, CDR2 YYNGEE. The CDR3 is 15 amino acids. V was clipped by 0 bases and J by 4 bases, with 10 bases between them. The CDR3 region is CASSVGGAINEKLFF. The CDR3 DNA reads as TGTGCCAGCAGCGTAGGAGGGGCGATTAATGAAAAACTGTTTTTT.

This clone appeared a single time. The CDR3 here is CASSQDLPEVGNEQFF. CDR3 nucleotide sequence: TGTGCCAGCAGCCAAGATCTACCAGAGGTCGGCAATGAGCAGTTCTTC. V gene TRBV4-2 combines with J gene TRBJ2-1; D gene ambiguous. Trimming shortened V by 0 bases and J by 6 bases, and 15 bases separated the two germline ends. The CDR3 runs to 16 residues. The V gene's germline CDR1 is LGHNA and CDR2 YNFKEQ.

The rearrangement links TRBV7-9 to TRBJ2-1, with D maybe TRBD2 (6 bases). In germline, CDR1 is SEHNR, CDR2 FQNEAQ (reference sequence). The CDR3 totals 16 residues. Trimming cost V 1 base and J 1 base, with 11 bases left between them. The CDR3 is CASSLVGGVSYNEQFF. CDR3 nucleotides: TGTGCCAGCAGCTTAGTGGGGGGAGTATCCTACAATGAGCAGTTCTTC.

The chain recombines TRBV2 with TRBJ1-2, with 9 positions matching TRBD1. CDR1 and CDR2 from the germline V gene are SNHLY and FYNNEI. J was trimmed by 6 bases and V by 5 bases; bases with no gene match: 4. The CDR3 extends over 13 amino acids. Here the CDR3 reads CASSKDRGHGYTF. Here the CDR3 DNA reads TGTGCCAGCAGTAAGGACAGGGGCCATGGCTACACCTTC.

The J gene is TRBJ1-2, the V gene TRBV5-6; D is ambiguous. CDR3 length: 12 residues. Per the germline V gene, CDR1 is SGHDT and CDR2 is YYEEEE. V lost 2 bases and J lost 8, with 10 bases in between. DNA of the CDR3: TGTGCCAGCAGCTTCGGACCTGGCGGCTACACCTTC. This translates into CASSFGPGGYTF.

The CDR3 loop is CASSFGGANTEAFF. In DNA form, the CDR3 reads TGTGCCAGCAGCTTTGGGGGGGCAAACACTGAAGCTTTCTTT. This sequence joins TRBV7-9 and TRBJ1-1, with D perhaps matching TRBD1 (6 bases). This CDR3 has 14 amino acids. The V and J ends lost 3 bases and 2 bases respectively, with 10 bases between them. Germline CDR1 and CDR2: SEHNR and FQNEAQ (reference sequence).

This chain connects TRBV2 to TRBJ2-7; 7 bases are a match to TRBD1. The CDR3 length is 15 residues. CDR1 SNHLY and CDR2 FYNNEI come from the germline V gene. The J segment lost 2 bases and the V segment lost 6 bases, leaving 10 bases of the junction unmatched. The CDR3 coding sequence is TGTGCCAGCAGGCAGTGGAGGCAGGGGGCCTACGAGCAGTACTTC. This encodes CASRQWRQGAYEQYF.